These 23 T cell receptor beta chains came from one sample sequenced in a study of CXCR3-negative and CXCR3-positive naive CD8 T cells. The libraries of TRB cDNA were prepared using 5' RACE with UMI labels. Following a re-call of the 5' RACE reads, TCRdb has one entry per CDR3 protein and lacks DNA. Here the sample table reports 41,000 or so distinct CDR3 sequences. Sequences were obtained from naive CXCR3- CD8+ T cells from blood. The subset denotes: CD45RO-CCR7+CD27+CD95- naive CD8+ T cells lacking CXCR3 (TNR3-). All receptors derive from a human donor in good health. Some clones in this sample may be carry-over from other donors' samples.

This chain connects TRBV12-3 or TRBV12-4 to TRBJ2-7; the TCRdb D gene call, TRBD1, has no DNA to confirm it. The CDR3 extends over 18 amino acids. The chain's CDR3 is CASSLAGVTKTGDLEQYF.

This chain connects TRBV20-1 to TRBJ2-1; TCRdb names TRBD2, which stays unverified in the absence of DNA. The germline gives CDR1 DFQATT, CDR2 SNEGSKA (reference sequence). The CDR3 consists of 15 residues. The chain's CDR3 is CSARLGEADYNEQFF.

The chain recombines TRBV4-1 with TRBJ2-5. There are 15 residues in the CDR3. Germline-derived CDR1 and CDR2 are MGHRA and YSYEKL. The chain's CDR3 is CASSQAPRGQETQYF.

The CDR3 protein is CASSMRHHEQFF. This sequence joins TRBV7-6 and TRBJ2-1. The CDR3 extends over 12 amino acids. The germline V gene has CDR1 SGHVS and CDR2 FNYEAQ.

The chain links TRBV7-3 to TRBJ2-3; TCRdb's assignment of TRBD1 cannot be checked, as there is no DNA. This CDR3 is built from 15 residues. Looked up from germline, CDR1 is SGHTA and CDR2 is FQGTGA. CDR3 amino acids: CASSEGGASTDTQYF.

The chain has TRBV12-5 and TRBJ2-1; TCRdb reports TRBD2, a call that lacks DNA to check it against. From germline, CDR1 is LGHNT and CDR2 FRNRAP. This CDR3 contains 12 residues. The CDR3 loop is CASGSLRQEQFF.

The V gene is TRBV7-3, the J gene TRBJ2-1; as DNA is missing, the TRBD1 call by TCRdb cannot be tested. CDR3 size: 14 residues. Germline V gene lookup returns CDR1 SGHTA and CDR2 FQGTGA. The CDR3 is CASSPNPRGHEQFF. The full variable domain, rest sourced from reference TRBV7-3 and TRBJ2-1, is GAGVSQTPSNKVTEKGKYVELRCDPISGHTALYWYRQSLGQGPEFLIYFQGTGAADDSGLPNDRFFAVRPEGSVSTLKIQRTERGDSAVYLCASSPNPRGHEQFFGPGTRLTVL.

This chain connects TRBV7-2 to TRBJ1-1; the TCRdb call, TRBD1, lacks DNA for checking. The CDR3 is 15 residues long. Germline CDR1 reads SGHTA; CDR2 reads FQGNSA. The CDR3: CASSLGTGGYTEAFF.

This chain uses TRBV12-3 or TRBV12-4 with TRBJ2-1. CDR3 length: 11 residues. The CDR3 protein is CASTTHNEQFF.

This chain links TRBV5-1 with TRBJ2-7; the D gene TCRdb calls, TRBD2, cannot be checked with no DNA. Germline-derived CDR1 and CDR2 are SGHRS and YFSETQ. This CDR3 region has 15 residues. The CDR3 sequence is CASSPSTSIVHEQYF.

The V call is TRBV5-5, the J call TRBJ2-1; no DNA is available, so the TRBD2 call from TCRdb remains unchecked. CDR1 and CDR2 (germline): SGHKS, YYEKEE (reference sequence). The CDR3 length is 15 residues. The CDR3 is CASSHRLAPYNEQFF. The full variable domain, completed using reference TRBV5-5 and TRBJ2-1, is DAGVTQSPTHLIKTRGQQVTLRCSPISGHKSVSWYQQVLGQGPQFIFQYYEKEERGRGNFPDRFSARQFPNYSSELNVNALLLGDSALYLCASSHRLAPYNEQFFGPGTRLTVL.

This chain links TRBV5-1 with TRBJ1-1. This CDR3 comprises 15 residues. The germline gives CDR1 SGHRS, CDR2 YFSETQ. CDR3 loop: CASSLDGTMNTEAFF.

The V and J genes are TRBV12-3 or TRBV12-4 and TRBJ2-3; TCRdb lists TRBD1, though no DNA is available to test this call. The CDR3 has 17 amino acids. This CDR3 is CASSLGPRGPDTDTQYF.

The V gene is TRBV29-1, the J gene TRBJ2-3; TCRdb names TRBD2, which stays unverified in the absence of DNA. The CDR3 is 14 amino acids. Per germline, CDR1 SQVTM and CDR2 ANQGSEA. This CDR3 reads CSVQTSGGTDTQYF.

The rearrangement joins TRBV5-5 to TRBJ2-1; TCRdb's D call, TRBD2, is unchecked because there is no DNA. Germline loops: CDR1 SGHKS, CDR2 YYEKEE (reference sequence). CDR3 length: 14 amino acids. CDR3 amino acids: CASIIYGGSHEQFF.

The genes are TRBV29-1 and TRBJ1-1; TCRdb selects TRBD1, and the lack of DNA leaves this call unchecked. From germline, CDR1 is SQVTM and CDR2 ANQGSEA. CDR3 size: 14 residues. The CDR3 reads CSVDGTGVGTEAFF.

This chain joins TRBV12-3 or TRBV12-4 and TRBJ1-2; without DNA, the TCRdb call of TRBD1 cannot be checked. This CDR3 has 14 amino acids. CDR3: CASSLWGAGYGYTF.

The chain is built from TRBV28 and TRBJ2-5. The CDR3 sequence is 15 residues long. Germline-derived CDR1 and CDR2 are MDHEN and SYDVKM. The CDR3 loop is CASSSIGGYQETQYF. The full variable domain, rest sourced from reference TRBV28 and TRBJ2-5, is DVKVTQSSRYLVKRTGEKVFLECVQDMDHENMFWYRQDPGLGLRLIYFSYDVKMKEKGDIPEGYSVSREKKERFSLILESASTNQTSMYLCASSSIGGYQETQYFGPGTRLLVL.

The V and J genes are TRBV4-1 and TRBJ2-2. Germline-derived CDR1 and CDR2 are MGHRA and YSYEKL. This CDR3 is 14 amino acids long. This CDR3 reads CASSPGPDTGELFF.

The chain employs TRBV20-1 and TRBJ2-7; TCRdb proposes TRBD1, but this gene call is untestable without DNA. The germline gives CDR1 DFQATT, CDR2 SNEGSKA (reference sequence). The CDR3 runs to 16 residues. The CDR3 protein is CSARPEGTDYFYEQYF.

V is TRBV7-2 and J is TRBJ2-1; as DNA is missing, the TRBD2 call by TCRdb cannot be tested. Germline CDR1 reads SGHTA; CDR2 reads FQGNSA. CDR3 length: 15 residues. CDR3 protein: CASSLNGLGGNEQFF.

The chain employs TRBV3-1 and TRBJ2-2. Germline values: CDR1 LGHDT, CDR2 YNNKEL (reference sequence). This CDR3 contains 15 residues. This CDR3 reads CASSQARVNTGELFF.

The genes are TRBV6-2 or TRBV6-3 and TRBJ1-1; the TCRdb D gene call, TRBD1, has no DNA to confirm it. This CDR3 comprises 13 residues. Germline CDR1 reads MNHEY; CDR2 reads SVGEGT. CDR3 loop: CASSFTPGVEAFF.